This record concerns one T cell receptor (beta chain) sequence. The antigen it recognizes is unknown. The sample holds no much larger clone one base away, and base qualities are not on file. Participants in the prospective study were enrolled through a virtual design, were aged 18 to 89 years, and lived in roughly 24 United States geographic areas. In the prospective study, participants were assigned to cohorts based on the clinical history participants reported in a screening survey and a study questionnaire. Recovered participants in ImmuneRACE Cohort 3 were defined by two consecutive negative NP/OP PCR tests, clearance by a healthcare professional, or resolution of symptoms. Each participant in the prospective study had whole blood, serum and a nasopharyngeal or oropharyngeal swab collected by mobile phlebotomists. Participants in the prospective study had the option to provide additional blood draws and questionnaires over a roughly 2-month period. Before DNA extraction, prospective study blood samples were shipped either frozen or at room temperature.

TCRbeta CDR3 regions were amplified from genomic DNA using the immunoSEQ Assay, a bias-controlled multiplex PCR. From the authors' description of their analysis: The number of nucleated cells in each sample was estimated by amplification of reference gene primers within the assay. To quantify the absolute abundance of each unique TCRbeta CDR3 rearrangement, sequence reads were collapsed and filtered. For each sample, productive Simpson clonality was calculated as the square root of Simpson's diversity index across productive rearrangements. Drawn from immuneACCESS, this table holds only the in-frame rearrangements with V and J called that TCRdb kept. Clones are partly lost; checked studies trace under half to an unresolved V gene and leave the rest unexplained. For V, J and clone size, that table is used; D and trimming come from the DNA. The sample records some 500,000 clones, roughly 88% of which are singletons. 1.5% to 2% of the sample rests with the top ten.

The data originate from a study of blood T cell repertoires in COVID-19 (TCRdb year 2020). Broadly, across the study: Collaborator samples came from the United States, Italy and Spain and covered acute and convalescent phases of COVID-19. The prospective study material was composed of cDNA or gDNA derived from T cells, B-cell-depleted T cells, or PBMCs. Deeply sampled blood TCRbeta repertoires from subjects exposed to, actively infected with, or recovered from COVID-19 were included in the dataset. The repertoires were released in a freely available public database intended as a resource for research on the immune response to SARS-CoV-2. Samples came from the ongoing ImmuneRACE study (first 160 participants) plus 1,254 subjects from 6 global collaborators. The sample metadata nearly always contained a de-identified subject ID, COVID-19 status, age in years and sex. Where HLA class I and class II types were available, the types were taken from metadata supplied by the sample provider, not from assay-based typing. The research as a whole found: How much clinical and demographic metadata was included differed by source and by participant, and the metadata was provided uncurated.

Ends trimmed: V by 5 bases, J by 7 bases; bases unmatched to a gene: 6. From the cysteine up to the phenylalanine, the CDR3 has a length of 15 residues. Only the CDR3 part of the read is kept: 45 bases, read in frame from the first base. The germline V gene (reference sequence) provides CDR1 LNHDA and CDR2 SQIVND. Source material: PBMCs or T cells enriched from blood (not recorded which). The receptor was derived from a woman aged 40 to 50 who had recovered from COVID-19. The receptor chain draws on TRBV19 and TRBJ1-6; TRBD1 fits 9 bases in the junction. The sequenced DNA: TGTGCCAGTAGTGGGGGACAGGGAATGAATTCACCCCTCCACTTT. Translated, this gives CASSGGQGMNSPLHF.